One and the same sample provided the 23 T cell receptor beta chains below, sequenced in a study of T cell repertoires in cytomegalovirus infection. Each CDR3 protein is one row after TCRdb ran MiXCR on the reads. The sample holds about 71,000 distinct CDR3 sequences; 20% are singletons and the top ten take roughly two thirds. For these TCRs, the target antigens are not known. The sequencing used CD8+ T cells from cultured PBMCs, collected from culture after CMV antigen stimulation. The receptors originated from a human donor in good health (CMV status not recorded). Some clones in this sample may be carry-over from other donors' samples.

In nucleotides, the CDR3 is TGTGCCTGGAGTTTGGGGAGCAACGAGCAGTACTTC. Translating it yields CAWSLGSNEQYF. The chain links TRBV30 to TRBJ2-7; maybe TRBD2 (5 bases). The V gene's germline CDR1 is GTSNPN and CDR2 SVGIG (reference sequence). The V end was cut by 2 bases, the J end by 5 bases, with 10 bases between. This CDR3 contains 12 residues.

This clonotype has only a few counts. The chain uses TRBV9 and TRBJ1-2; tentatively, D is TRBD1 (6 bases). CDR1 is SGDLS, CDR2 YYNGEE, per germline. The CDR3 covers 14 residues. V was clipped by 0 bases and J by 6 bases, with 12 bases between them. This CDR3 reads CASSVAGGPDGYTF. The CDR3 DNA follows: TGTGCCAGCAGCGTAGCCGGGGGGCCGGATGGCTACACCTTC.

The chain links TRBV6-2 or TRBV6-3 to TRBJ2-5; no reliable D call. CDR3 size: 14 residues. V shed 0 bases and J shed 1 base, with 6 bases lying between them. In germline, CDR1 is MNHEY, CDR2 SVGEGT. The CDR3 spells CASSYSTAQETQYF. For the CDR3, the DNA is TGTGCCAGCAGTTACTCGACTGCCCAAGAGACCCAGTACTTC.

This clonotype was counted between two and nine times. The rearrangement uses TRBV7-3 and TRBJ2-3; 10 bases map to TRBD2. CDR1 is SGHTA and CDR2 is FQGTGA in the germline V gene. J was trimmed by 3 bases and V by 3 bases; bases with no gene match: 9. The CDR3 has 17 residues. DNA of the CDR3: TGTGCCAGCAGCTTGGAAGCGGGGGGGCCGTGGACAGATACGCAGTATTTT. This translates into CASSLEAGGPWTDTQYF.

The rearrangement joins TRBV4-1 to TRBJ2-1; weak D call: TRBD1 (6 bases). Between the trimmed V and J ends, which lost 0 bases and 3 bases, there was a span of 12 bases. CDR1 is MGHRA, CDR2 YSYEKL, per germline. The length of the CDR3 is 16 residues. The CDR3 protein is CASSQDQGNVYNEQFF. The CDR3 DNA reads as TGCGCCAGCAGCCAAGATCAGGGGAATGTCTACAATGAGCAGTTCTTC.

The V call is TRBV12-3 or TRBV12-4, the J call TRBJ1-1; perhaps TRBD1 as D (6 bases). The CDR3 length is 13 residues. Trimming removed 8 bases from V and 3 bases from J, with 13 bases in between. The CDR3 bases are TGTGCCAGCGGATCCGGGACATACACTGAAGCTTTCTTT. This sequence encodes CASGSGTYTEAFF.

The J gene is TRBJ1-2, the V gene TRBV11-2; the D is unclear. The V end lost 4 bases, the J end lost 4 bases, and 13 bases lay between the germline ends. Germline V lookup: CDR1 SGHAT, CDR2 FQNNGV. The CDR3 totals 14 residues. CDR3 amino acids: CASSSAPQGYGYTF. Here the CDR3 DNA reads TGTGCCAGCAGCTCCGCCCCACAAGGCTATGGCTACACCTTC.

The J gene is TRBJ1-6, the V gene TRBV7-8; 7 nucleotides line up with TRBD1. This CDR3 contains 14 residues. V lost 5 bases to trimming and J lost 5 bases; unmatched junction nucleotides: 3. Germline lookup yields CDR1 SGHVS and CDR2 FQNEAQ. CDR3 in amino acids: CASSEGTDNSPLHF. The CDR3 coding sequence is TGTGCCAGCAGCGAGGGGACAGATAATTCACCCCTCCACTTT.

This clonotype showed up just a few times. V and J are TRBV7-9 and TRBJ2-7; the D is unclear. The CDR3 has 16 amino acids. V was shortened by 2 bases and J by 5 bases, with 19 bases between the two germline ends. Germline assignment: CDR1 SEHNR and CDR2 FQNEAQ (reference sequence). The CDR3 DNA sequence: TGTGCCAGCAGCTTAAAAGAGTCCAGCTTCCAGGACGAGCAGTACTTC. As protein: CASSLKESSFQDEQYF.

This clonotype was picked up a small number of times. The chain carries TRBV27 and TRBJ1-2; D unresolved. Looked up from germline, CDR1 is MNHEY and CDR2 is SMNVEV (reference sequence). The CDR3 consists of 15 residues. V gave up 5 bases and J gave up 9 bases, with 22 bases separating them. CDR3 region: CASSPRALEYQSYTF. The CDR3 DNA is TGTGCCAGCAGTCCGCGGGCCCTCGAGTATCAAAGCTACACCTTC.

The rearrangement links TRBV11-3 to TRBJ1-1; 8 bases agree with TRBD1. The ends lost 0 bases at V and 3 bases at J; junction bases unmatched: 0. Looked up from germline, CDR1 is SGHNT and CDR2 is YENEEA. The CDR3 has 14 amino acids. CDR3 coding DNA: TGTGCCAGCAGCTTAGAACAGGGGGACACTGAAGCTTTCTTT. Protein product: CASSLEQGDTEAFF.

This clonotype was seen ten or more times. V usage is TRBV7-9 and J usage is TRBJ2-1; TRBD2 agrees at 7 bases. CDR1 and CDR2 from the germline V gene are SEHNR and FQNEAQ (reference sequence). The CDR3 runs 14 residues. The V and J ends lost 6 bases and 7 bases, in that order; junction bases with no gene match: 9. The CDR3 DNA follows: TGTGCCAGCAGACAAAAAGGGCGGGGGAATGAGCAGTTCTTC. Encoded protein: CASRQKGRGNEQFF.

This clonotype was counted between two and nine times. The J gene is TRBJ2-1, the V gene TRBV7-9; a possible D gene is TRBD2 (5 bases). The CDR3 is 14 residues long. The germline V gene encodes CDR1 SEHNR and CDR2 FQNEAQ (reference sequence). Trimming left V 5 bases short and J 7 bases short, with 15 bases between. The CDR3 DNA reads TGTGCCAGCAGCGCCACCGGACTGGAAAATGAGCAGTTCTTC. This gives the protein CASSATGLENEQFF.

This clonotype has ten or more counts. One end of the junction varies from germline; a read error may be responsible. The chain combines TRBV7-2 with TRBJ1-1, with a tentative D call TRBD1 (6 bases). This CDR3 is 14 amino acids long. In germline, CDR1 is SGHTA, CDR2 FQGNSA. The CDR3 region has the DNA TGTGCCAGCAGCCTAGCAGGGGATAACACTGAAGCTTTCTTT. Translated, it gives CASSLAGDNTEAFF.

This chain uses TRBV27 with TRBJ2-7; perhaps TRBD2 as D (5 bases). The CDR3 sequence is 16 residues long. Trimming removed 8 bases from V and 2 bases from J, with 22 bases in between. Germline CDR1 reads MNHEY; CDR2 reads SMNVEV (reference sequence). CDR3 DNA sequence: TGTGCCAGCTCAAGGAGCCACGGGGAGACCACCTACGAGCAGTACTTC. This codes for CASSRSHGETTYEQYF.

This clonotype was observed a few times. The chain has TRBV7-9 and TRBJ2-3; D remains unclear. The V end lost 2 bases, the J end lost 6 bases, and 12 bases lay between the germline ends. Germline assignment: CDR1 SEHNR and CDR2 FQNEAQ (reference sequence). The CDR3 consists of 14 residues. The CDR3 is CASSLIALSDTQYF. CDR3 DNA sequence: TGTGCCAGCAGCTTAATCGCGTTGTCGGATACGCAGTATTTT.

This clonotype was detected only once. This chain joins TRBV7-9 and TRBJ2-7; TRBD1 agrees at 9 bases. The V and J ends lost 5 bases and 3 bases, in that order; junction bases with no gene match: 8. Germline loops: CDR1 SEHNR, CDR2 FQNEAQ (reference sequence). This CDR3 comprises 15 residues. The CDR3 coding sequence is TGTGCCAGCAGCGAGGCGGGGACAGGGCACTACGAGCAGTACTTC. Its protein product is CASSEAGTGHYEQYF. The complete variable domain, with remaining parts taken from reference TRBV7-9 and TRBJ2-7, reads DTGVSQNPRHKITKRGQNVTFRCDPISEHNRLYWYRQTLGQGPEFLTYFQNEAQLEKSRLLSDRFSAERPKGSFSTLEIQRTEQGDSAMYLCASSEAGTGHYEQYFGPGTRLTVT.

The sample holds a few counts of this clonotype. The V and J genes are TRBV6-2 or TRBV6-3 and TRBJ2-7, with D maybe TRBD1 (5 bases). The V gene lost 6 bases and the J gene lost 3 bases, with 9 bases spanning the gap. In germline, CDR1 is MNHEY, CDR2 SVGEGT. CDR3 size: 12 residues. Written as DNA, the CDR3 is TGTGCCAGCAGAGGGGTTCGCTACGAGCAGTACTTC. Its protein product is CASRGVRYEQYF.

The CDR3 DNA follows: TGCAGTGCTAGAGATGGGTTAGACGAAAAACTGTTTTTT. Protein sequence: CSARDGLDEKLFF. The chain joins TRBV20-1 to TRBJ1-4; D unresolved. V was trimmed by 0 bases and J by 8 bases, leaving 10 bases between them. CDR1 is DFQATT and CDR2 is SNEGSKA in the germline V gene (reference sequence). The CDR3 has 13 residues.

CDR3 loop: CASSNDGEAFF. CDR3 nucleotide sequence: TGTGCCAGCAGCAACGACGGTGAAGCTTTCTTT. J is TRBJ1-1 and V is TRBV12-3 or TRBV12-4; D call uncertain. Trimming took off 6 bases at V and 7 bases at J, with 9 bases between the two ends. This CDR3 comprises 11 residues.

A note on this clonotype: One junction end disagrees with the germline gene, perhaps due to a read error. The V call is TRBV18, the J call TRBJ1-1; no clear D. The V gene's germline CDR1 is KGHSH and CDR2 LQKENI. The CDR3 sequence is 14 residues long. CDR3 protein: CVSSLSGGNTEAFF. The CDR3 DNA reads as TGTGTCAGCTCACTGTCGGGAGGGAACACTGAAGCTTTCTTT.

This clonotype came up many times. The chain employs TRBV7-8 and TRBJ1-1, with D tentatively TRBD1 (5 bases). Trimming stripped 5 bases from V and 1 base from J, with 14 bases between. Germline CDR1 and CDR2: SGHVS and FQNEAQ. This CDR3 is built from 15 residues. CDR3 nucleotides: TGTGCCAGCAGCACTCTAGGGACGACGAACACTGAAGCTTTCTTT. It codes for CASSTLGTTNTEAFF.

The chain recombines TRBV20-1 with TRBJ1-1, with 7 nucleotides matching TRBD1. Germline assignment: CDR1 DFQATT and CDR2 SNEGSKA (reference sequence). This CDR3 region has 14 residues. Trimming at V came to 6 bases and at J to 6 bases, leaving 13 bases not matched to a gene. CDR3 sequence: CSAQRRGLGSEAFF. DNA for the CDR3: TGCAGTGCCCAGAGGAGGGGGCTAGGCTCTGAAGCTTTCTTT.